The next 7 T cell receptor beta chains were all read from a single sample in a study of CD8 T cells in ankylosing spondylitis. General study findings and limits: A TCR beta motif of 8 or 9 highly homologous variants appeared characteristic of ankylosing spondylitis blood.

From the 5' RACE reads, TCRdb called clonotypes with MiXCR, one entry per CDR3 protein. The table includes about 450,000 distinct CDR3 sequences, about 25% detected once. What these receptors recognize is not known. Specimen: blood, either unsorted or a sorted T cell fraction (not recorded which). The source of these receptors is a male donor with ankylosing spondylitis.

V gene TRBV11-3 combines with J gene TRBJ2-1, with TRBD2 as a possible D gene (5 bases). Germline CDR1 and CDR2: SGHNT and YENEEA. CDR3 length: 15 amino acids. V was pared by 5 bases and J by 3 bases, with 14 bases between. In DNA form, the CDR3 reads TGTGCCAGCAGCCTGAGGGTCGGCGACTACAATGAGCAGTTCTTC. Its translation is CASSLRVGDYNEQFF.

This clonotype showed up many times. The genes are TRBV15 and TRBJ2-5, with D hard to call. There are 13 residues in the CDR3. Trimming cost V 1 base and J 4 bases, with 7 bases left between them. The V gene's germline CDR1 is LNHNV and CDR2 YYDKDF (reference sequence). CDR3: CATSRVARETQYF. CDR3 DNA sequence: TGTGCCACCAGCAGAGTTGCCAGAGAGACCCAGTACTTC.

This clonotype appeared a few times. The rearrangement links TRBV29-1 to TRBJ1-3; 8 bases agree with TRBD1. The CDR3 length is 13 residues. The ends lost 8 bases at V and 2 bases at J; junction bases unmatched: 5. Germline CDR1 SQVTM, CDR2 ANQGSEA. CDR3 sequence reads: CSTQTGAGNTIYF. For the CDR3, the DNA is TGCAGCACCCAGACAGGGGCTGGAAACACCATATATTTT.

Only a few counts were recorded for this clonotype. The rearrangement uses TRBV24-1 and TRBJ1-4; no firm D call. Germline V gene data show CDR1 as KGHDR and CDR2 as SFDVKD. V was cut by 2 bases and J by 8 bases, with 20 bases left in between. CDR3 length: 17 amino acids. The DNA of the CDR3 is TGTGCCACCAGTGATTACATAACCGGGAAGGCGCAGGAAAAACTGTTTTTT. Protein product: CATSDYITGKAQEKLFF.

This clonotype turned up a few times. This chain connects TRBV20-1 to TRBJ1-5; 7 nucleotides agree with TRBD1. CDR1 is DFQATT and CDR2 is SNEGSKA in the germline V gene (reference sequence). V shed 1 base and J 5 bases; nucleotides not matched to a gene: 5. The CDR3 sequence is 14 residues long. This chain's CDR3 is CSARGDRVDQPQHF. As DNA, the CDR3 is TGCAGTGCTAGAGGCGACAGGGTAGATCAGCCCCAGCATTTT.

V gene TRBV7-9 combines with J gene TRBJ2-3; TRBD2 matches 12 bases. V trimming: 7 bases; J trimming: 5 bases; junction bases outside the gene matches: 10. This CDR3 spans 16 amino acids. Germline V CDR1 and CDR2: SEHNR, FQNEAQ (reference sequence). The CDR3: CASNQRLAGVGDTQYF. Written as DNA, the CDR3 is TGTGCCAGCAACCAGCGACTAGCGGGAGTCGGAGATACGCAGTATTTT.

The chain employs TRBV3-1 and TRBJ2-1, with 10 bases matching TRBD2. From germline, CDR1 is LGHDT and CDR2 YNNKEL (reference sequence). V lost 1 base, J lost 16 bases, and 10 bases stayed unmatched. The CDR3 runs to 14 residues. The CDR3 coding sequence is TGTGCCAGCAGCCAAGGGTTAACCGGGACTAGCGTCTTCTTC. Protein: CASSQGLTGTSVFF.